This entry lists 27 T cell receptor beta chains sequenced from one sample in a study of shared clonotypes between healthy human individuals. Clones were read by immunoSEQ multiplex PCR, and TCRdb kept only the in-frame ones, dropping some. The sample carries 2 million or so clones, about 95% recorded once. Naivety among CD8 cells was defined by CD45RO negativity and positive CCR7 selection, thereby excluding terminally differentiated effector memory CD45RA+ cells. Source material: naive CD8+ T cells sorted from blood. Receptor source: a man in his late teens or twenties in good health.

The rearrangement joins TRBV27 to TRBJ1-1; D is uncertain. V lost 3 bases and J 1 base, leaving 9 bases between the germline ends. Germline V CDR1 and CDR2: MNHEY, SMNVEV (reference sequence). There are 14 residues in the CDR3. The chain's CDR3 is CASSFQLGNTEAFF. CDR3 nucleotide sequence: TGTGCCAGCAGTTTCCAACTAGGGAACACTGAAGCTTTCTTT.

As for this clone: The same CDR3 arises from other DNA sequences in this sample as well. The V and J genes are TRBV9 and TRBJ1-1; D gene ambiguous. The CDR3 covers 14 residues. The germline V gene encodes CDR1 SGDLS and CDR2 YYNGEE. The germline V and J ends were trimmed by 0 bases and 1 base, with 7 bases remaining between them. The CDR3 DNA is TGTGCCAGCAGCGTAGAAACTGGGAACACTGAAGCTTTCTTT. Translating gives CASSVETGNTEAFF.

In regard to this clone: Other nucleotide sequences from this sample produce the same CDR3. The genes are TRBV6-5 and TRBJ2-3; D not certain. V was clipped by 5 bases and J by 0 bases, with 6 bases between them. The CDR3 sequence is 13 residues long. CDR1 is MNHEY and CDR2 is SVGAGI in the germline V gene. The CDR3 loop is CASSTSSTDTQYF. CDR3 nucleotides: TGTGCCAGCAGTACAAGCAGCACAGATACGCAGTATTTT.

The J gene is TRBJ2-1, the V gene TRBV7-2; D tentatively reads TRBD1 or TRBD2 (5 bases each). The CDR3 is 18 residues long. V was clipped by 6 bases and J by 0 bases, with 21 bases between them. CDR1 is SGHTA, CDR2 FQGNSA, per germline. The CDR3 here is CASRWLAGPGSSYNEQFF. The CDR3 DNA reads as TGTGCCAGCAGGTGGCTAGCAGGGCCGGGCAGCTCCTACAATGAGCAGTTCTTC.

This chain's CDR3 is CASSGGGLDEQYF. The CDR3 bases are TGTGCCAGCAGCGGGGGTGGTCTCGACGAGCAGTACTTC. The chain has TRBV2 and TRBJ2-7, with D tentatively TRBD2 (6 bases). Between the trimmed V and J ends, which lost 6 bases and 5 bases, there was a span of 14 bases. Germline CDR1 reads SNHLY; CDR2 reads FYNNEI. CDR3 length: 13 residues.

The chain recombines TRBV5-4 with TRBJ2-1; D gene uncertain. The germline V gene encodes CDR1 SGHNT and CDR2 YYREEE (reference sequence). The CDR3 extends over 14 amino acids. The germline V and J ends were trimmed by 0 bases and 9 bases, with 13 bases remaining between them. The CDR3 DNA is TGTGCCAGCAGCTTGGGAGATTTTACTGGTGAGCAGTTCTTC. Its translation: CASSLGDFTGEQFF.

V gene TRBV6-1 combines with J gene TRBJ1-2; 8 nucleotides line up with TRBD1. V trimming: 7 bases; J trimming: 4 bases; junction bases outside the gene matches: 11. The CDR3 extends over 15 amino acids. CDR1 and CDR2 from the germline V gene are MNHNS and SASEGT. DNA for the CDR3: TGTGCCAGCACCAGGGGGCAGGGAGGGCCCTATGGCTACACCTTC. This gives the protein CASTRGQGGPYGYTF.

A word on this clone: The same CDR3 arises from other DNA sequences in this sample as well. This chain uses TRBV27 with TRBJ2-7; possibly TRBD2 for D (6 bases). V lost 5 bases and J lost 4, with 12 bases in between. This CDR3 is 13 amino acids long. CDR1 and CDR2 from the germline V gene are MNHEY and SMNVEV (reference sequence). This CDR3 is CASSPGGAYEQYF. CDR3 DNA: TGTGCCAGCAGTCCCGGGGGAGCGTACGAGCAGTACTTC.

The chain links TRBV7-9 to TRBJ1-1, with a tentative D call TRBD1 (6 bases). Germline V CDR1 and CDR2: SEHNR, FQNEAQ (reference sequence). The ends were cut back, 3 bases at V and 11 bases at J, with 16 bases in the middle. The length of the CDR3 is 13 residues. CDR3 in amino acids: CASSFGTPLLAFF. The CDR3 DNA reads as TGTGCCAGCAGCTTCGGGACACCCCTTTTGGCTTTCTTT.

The chain recombines TRBV28 with TRBJ1-1; the match to TRBD1 covers 7 bases. Trimming took 2 bases from V and 5 from J; bases not matched to a gene: 11. Germline assignment: CDR1 MDHEN and CDR2 SYDVKM. The CDR3 consists of 16 residues. CDR3 coding DNA: TGTGCCAGCAGTTTAACAGGGGTGACAGGGAGGACTGAAGCTTTCTTT. This translates into CASSLTGVTGRTEAFF.

The chain recombines TRBV25-1 with TRBJ2-1, with a tentative D call TRBD2 (5 bases). The V and J ends lost 5 bases and 0 bases respectively, with 8 bases between them. Germline V CDR1 and CDR2: MGHDK, SYGVNS. CDR3 length: 14 amino acids. Written as DNA, the CDR3 is TGTGCCAGCAGTTTGGGAGTCTCCTACAATGAGCAGTTCTTC. It translates to CASSLGVSYNEQFF.

This chain links TRBV13 with TRBJ1-1, with D unresolved. The CDR3 is 14 residues long. Germline loops: CDR1 PRHDT, CDR2 FYEKMQ (reference sequence). Trimming cost V 0 bases and J 4 bases, with 9 bases left between them. In nucleotides, the CDR3 is TGTGCCAGCAGCTTAGGCCGGGCCATCACTGAAGCTTTCTTT. It specifies CASSLGRAITEAFF.

The chain links TRBV27 to TRBJ1-2; D perhaps matches TRBD1 (5 bases). The CDR3 is made up of 14 amino acids. Between the trimmed V and J ends, which lost 5 bases and 4 bases, there was a span of 14 bases. CDR1 and CDR2 from the germline V gene are MNHEY and SMNVEV (reference sequence). The CDR3 nucleotides are TGTGCCAGCAGTCCCCTGGGAGGGGTCTATGGCTACACCTTC. It codes for CASSPLGGVYGYTF.

The rearrangement links TRBV21-1 to TRBJ2-7; the tabulated D call, TRBD2, remains unverified against the DNA. TRBV21-1 is assigned pseudogene status. The CDR3 contains 17 residues. CDR3 DNA: TGTGCCAGCAGCAAGAACGAGGGGCCTAGCGGAACCTACGAGCAGTACTTC. Translated, it gives CASSKNEGPSGTYEQYF.

This rearrangement joins TRBV15 to TRBJ1-2, with D unclear. Germline values: CDR1 LNHNV, CDR2 YYDKDF (reference sequence). The CDR3 is 16 amino acids. The V and J ends lost 4 bases and 4 bases respectively, with 19 bases between them. The DNA for the CDR3 is TGTGCCACCAGCACCACCGGGTCAAACGATTTCTATGGCTACACCTTC. Translation: CATSTTGSNDFYGYTF.

V and J are TRBV5-4 and TRBJ2-7; D remains ambiguous. CDR3 size: 13 residues. V was shortened by 4 bases and J by 6 bases, with 14 bases between the two germline ends. Germline V CDR1 and CDR2: SGHNT, YYREEE (reference sequence). The CDR3 region is CASSPGASVEQYF. The CDR3 coding sequence is TGTGCCAGCAGCCCGGGCGCATCGGTCGAGCAGTACTTC. Full variable domain (rest looked up from reference TRBV5-4 and TRBJ2-7): ETGVTQSPTHLIKTRGQQVTLRCSSQSGHNTVSWYQQALGQGPQFIFQYYREEENGRGNFPPRFSGLQFPNYSSELNVNALELDDSALYLCASSPGASVEQYFGPGTRLTVT.

This clone has only one observation. This chain joins TRBV28 and TRBJ2-5; no clear D. V was shortened by 4 bases and J by 0 bases, with 6 bases between the two germline ends. The CDR3 is 13 residues long. Germline V gene sequence: CDR1 MDHEN, CDR2 SYDVKM. In DNA, the CDR3 is TGTGCCAGCAGTTCGACCAACCAAGAGACCCAGTACTTC. It codes for CASSSTNQETQYF. The entire variable domain, with the rest obtained from reference TRBV28 and TRBJ2-5, is as follows: DVKVTQSSRYLVKRTGEKVFLECVQDMDHENMFWYRQDPGLGLRLIYFSYDVKMKEKGDIPEGYSVSREKKERFSLILESASTNQTSMYLCASSSTNQETQYFGPGTRLLVL.

In the case of this clone: Within the sample, other DNA sequences also encode this same CDR3. The J gene is TRBJ2-7, the V gene TRBV7-9; D is tentatively TRBD1 or TRBD2 (5 bases each). V was cut by 4 bases and J by 0 bases, with 7 bases left in between. The CDR3 is 13 residues long. Germline V gene data show CDR1 as SEHNR and CDR2 as FQNEAQ (reference sequence). CDR3 sequence: CASSSGPSYEQYF. CDR3 in DNA: TGTGCCAGCAGCTCGGGACCCTCCTACGAGCAGTACTTC.

This chain connects TRBV6-6 to TRBJ2-1; no definite D call. CDR1 is MNHNY and CDR2 is SVGAGI in the germline V gene (reference sequence). V lost 6 bases and J lost 6, with 6 bases in between. The CDR3 contains 11 residues. CDR3 protein: CASREGNEQFF. The CDR3 DNA is TGTGCCAGCAGGGAAGGCAATGAGCAGTTCTTC.

CDR3 protein: CASSYLGGEQFF. CDR3 DNA: TGTGCCAGCAGTTACCTAGGAGGTGAGCAGTTCTTC. The rearrangement uses TRBV6-5 and TRBJ2-1; D may be TRBD2 (5 bases). Looked up from germline, CDR1 is MNHEY and CDR2 is SVGAGI. CDR3 length equals 12 residues. Deletions cut 2 bases from V and 9 bases from J, with 8 bases between.

This clone came up once. The V call is TRBV30, the J call TRBJ2-7; possible D gene TRBD2, 6 bases. Germline V lookup: CDR1 GTSNPN, CDR2 SVGIG (reference sequence). This CDR3 region has 14 residues. Between the trimmed V and J ends, which lost 2 bases and 2 bases, there was a span of 13 bases. In nucleotides, the CDR3 is TGTGCCTGGAGTATGGCTAGCGATGCCTACGAGCAGTACTTC. It codes for CAWSMASDAYEQYF.

This sequence joins TRBV2 and TRBJ1-1, with TRBD1 as a possible D gene (6 bases). Trimming removed 7 bases from V and 3 bases from J, with 12 bases in between. Germline values: CDR1 SNHLY, CDR2 FYNNEI. The CDR3 contains 13 residues. CDR3 sequence (DNA): TGTGCCAGCATTGTGGAGGGGGACACTGAAGCTTTCTTT. It translates to CASIVEGDTEAFF.

V and J are TRBV9 and TRBJ1-1; 8 nucleotides align to TRBD1. The V segment lost 4 bases and the J segment 8 bases; nucleotides outside the gene matches: 10. Germline lookup yields CDR1 SGDLS and CDR2 YYNGEE. CDR3 length: 14 amino acids. The CDR3 DNA reads as TGTGCCAGCAGCACGACAGGGGCGGGATCCGAAGCTTTCTTT. Its protein is CASSTTGAGSEAFF.

This clone was observed a single time. The V and J genes are TRBV27 and TRBJ2-1; D is perhaps TRBD2 (5 bases). Germline values: CDR1 MNHEY, CDR2 SMNVEV (reference sequence). The V end lost 7 bases, the J end lost 8 bases, and 12 bases lay between the germline ends. The CDR3 runs 12 residues. The CDR3: CASISRADEQFF. CDR3 nucleotide sequence: TGTGCCAGCATCTCGAGGGCCGATGAGCAGTTCTTC.

The CDR3, as DNA: TGTGCCAGCAGCTTAGTTTTAGTGTCCTACGAGCAGTACTTC. It is translated as CASSLVLVSYEQYF. The chain uses TRBV13 and TRBJ2-7; D remains ambiguous. The CDR3 loop spans 14 amino acids. Deletions cut 1 base from V and 1 base from J, with 8 bases between. The germline V gene has CDR1 PRHDT and CDR2 FYEKMQ (reference sequence).

The CDR3 spells CASSLVGGGDSHTQYF. The CDR3 DNA follows: TGTGCCAGCAGCTTAGTCGGGGGAGGGGACTCCCATACGCAGTATTTT. The chain has TRBV7-9 and TRBJ2-3, with TRBD2 matching over 7 bases. The CDR3 has 16 residues. The J segment lost 7 bases and the V segment lost 1 base, leaving 11 bases of the junction unmatched. Germline CDR1 SEHNR, CDR2 FQNEAQ (reference sequence).

The rearrangement uses TRBV12-5 and TRBJ2-3, with 13 bases that match TRBD2. Germline assignment: CDR1 LGHNT and CDR2 FRNRAP. This CDR3 is 16 amino acids long. Trimming removed 5 bases from V and 3 bases from J; junction bases left unmatched: 5. The CDR3 DNA reads as TGTGCTAGTGGTCCGGGACTAGCGGGAAATACAGATACGCAGTATTTT. Amino acids: CASGPGLAGNTDTQYF.